One and the same sample provided the 24 T cell receptor beta chains below, sequenced in a study of T cells in Graves' hyperthyroidism and ophthalmopathy. TCR beta CDR3 sequences were amplified from RNA transcripts. First-round RT-PCR with HTBI primers amplified the TCR CDR3 region. TCRdb called the multiplex PCR reads again in MiXCR, with one record for every CDR3 protein. The table lists 500,000 to 800,000 distinct CDR3 sequences, just under 45% of them singletons, with more than 7% in the top ten. The sequenced sample consisted of peripheral blood or thyroid tissue (not recorded which). The receptors here all came from an adult man with Graves' disease, either hyperthyroidism or ophthalmopathy (not recorded which).

The chain couples TRBV7-8 to TRBJ2-5; 12 positions agree with TRBD2. The CDR3 contains 16 residues. Germline CDR1 SGHVS, CDR2 FQNEAQ. V lost 8 bases to trimming and J lost 5 bases; unmatched junction nucleotides: 12. The DNA for the CDR3 is TGTGCCAGCTCACCACCTCGACTAGCGGGAGATGAGACCCAGTACTTC. Translating gives CASSPPRLAGDETQYF.

Remarks on this clonotype: A much larger clone lies one base from this, so it may be a read error. The chain recombines TRBV12-3 or TRBV12-4 with TRBJ1-3, with D unclear. The CDR3 contains 12 residues. This chain's CDR3 is CASSSPGNTIHF. The CDR3 nucleotides are TGTGCCAGCAGCTCGCCTGGAAACACCATACATTTT.

There are many counts of this clonotype. The rearrangement uses TRBV7-9 and TRBJ2-6; D perhaps matches TRBD1 (6 bases). Trimming left V 3 bases short and J 4 bases short, with 13 bases between. The germline CDR1 and CDR2 sequences are SEHNR and FQNEAQ (reference sequence). The CDR3 runs 16 residues. CDR3: CASSFGTGFGANVLTF. CDR3 bases: TGTGCCAGCAGCTTTGGAACAGGGTTCGGGGCCAACGTCCTGACTTTC.

As for this clonotype: A much larger clone differs from this one at a single base, so this may be a read error. The chain is built from TRBV29-1 and TRBJ1-1, with 7 nucleotides matching TRBD1. V lost 4 bases to trimming and J lost 10 bases; unmatched junction nucleotides: 12. Germline V gene data show CDR1 as SQVTM and CDR2 as ANQGSEA. The CDR3 extends over 13 amino acids. The CDR3 region is CSVGAGRGSRAFF. Written as DNA, the CDR3 is TGCAGCGTTGGCGCCGGCAGGGGGAGTAGAGCTTTCTTT.

The V call is TRBV7-9, the J call TRBJ1-1; 9 bases match TRBD1. V trimming: 1 base; J trimming: 4 bases; junction bases outside the gene matches: 7. CDR3 length: 16 amino acids. The V gene's germline CDR1 is SEHNR and CDR2 FQNEAQ (reference sequence). CDR3 sequence (DNA): TGTGCCAGCAGCTTAGATCGGGACAGGGCCTCCACTGAAGCTTTCTTT. It codes for CASSLDRDRASTEAFF.

Remarks on this clonotype: A much larger clone differs from this one at a single base, so this may be a read error. J is TRBJ2-5 and V is TRBV10-3; D possibly matches TRBD1 or TRBD2 (5 bases each). The length of the CDR3 is 15 residues. Germline V gene data show CDR1 as ENHRY and CDR2 as SYGVKD. The CDR3 protein is CAVSEPGPQFFTQYF. CDR3 DNA: TGTGCCGTCAGTGAGCCGGGACCCCAATTCTTCACCCAGTACTTC.

This clonotype has ten or more counts. The chain links TRBV29-1 to TRBJ1-1; TRBD1 aligns across 8 bases. From germline, CDR1 is SQVTM and CDR2 ANQGSEA. The junction had 11 bases not matched to a gene; V was cut back by 8 bases and J by 9 bases. This CDR3 has 12 amino acids. The CDR3: CSSRPGQGKAFF. The CDR3 DNA is TGCAGCTCACGGCCCGGACAGGGTAAAGCTTTCTTT.

This clonotype was recorded a few times. This sequence joins TRBV7-9 and TRBJ2-7; D remains unclear. From germline, CDR1 is SEHNR and CDR2 FQNEAQ (reference sequence). V shed 5 bases and J shed 3 bases, with 11 bases lying between them. The CDR3 covers 13 residues. The DNA of the CDR3 is TGTGCCAGCAGCCCCAGTAGCCACTACGAGCAGTACTTC. Translation: CASSPSSHYEQYF. Looking up the rest from reference TRBV7-9 and TRBJ2-7 gives the full variable domain: DTGVSQNPRHKITKRGQNVTFRCDPISEHNRLYWYRQTLGQGPEFLTYFQNEAQLEKSRLLSDRFSAERPKGSFSTLEIQRTEQGDSAMYLCASSPSSHYEQYFGPGTRLTVT.

The V and J genes are TRBV7-2 and TRBJ2-2; possibly TRBD1 for D (6 bases). V lost 1 base and J 13 bases, leaving 10 bases between the germline ends. The CDR3 has 12 amino acids. Looked up from germline, CDR1 is SGHTA and CDR2 is FQGNSA. Here the CDR3 reads CASSLVARGLFF. CDR3 nucleotides: TGTGCCAGCAGCTTAGTGGCCAGGGGGCTGTTTTTT.

This clonotype was seen more than once but under ten times. The V and J genes are TRBV5-6 and TRBJ1-6; D call uncertain. This CDR3 comprises 18 residues. Germline V gives CDR1 SGHDT, CDR2 YYEEEE. Trimming took off 5 bases at V and 4 bases at J, with 22 bases between the two ends. CDR3 region: CASSLTADFSDYNSPLHF. DNA for the CDR3: TGTGCCAGCAGTTTGACGGCCGACTTCTCCGATTATAATTCACCCCTCCACTTT.

This clonotype was seen a few times. The chain is built from TRBV13 and TRBJ1-2; no clear D gene. Germline loops: CDR1 PRHDT, CDR2 FYEKMQ (reference sequence). V lost 1 base, J lost 2 bases, and 14 bases lay in between. This CDR3 is built from 16 residues. The CDR3 bases are TGTGCCAGCAGCTTAGAGGGCTCTACACAAAACTATGGCTACACCTTC. This translates into CASSLEGSTQNYGYTF.

V usage is TRBV12-3 or TRBV12-4 and J usage is TRBJ1-1; D is unclear. This CDR3 spans 14 amino acids. Deletions cut 4 bases from V and 1 base from J, with 10 bases between. The CDR3 sequence: CASSSGPPNTEAFF. CDR3 in DNA: TGTGCCAGCAGTTCCGGACCGCCGAACACTGAAGCTTTCTTT.

Comment on this clonotype: This may be a read error, as it is one base from a much larger clone. This chain joins TRBV2 and TRBJ1-2; 7 nucleotides line up with TRBD1. The CDR3 runs to 14 residues. Germline CDR1 reads SNHLY; CDR2 reads FYNNEI. V gave up 3 bases and J gave up 6 bases; unmatched junction bases: 7. The CDR3 bases are TGTGCCAGCAGTGAGGGGACAGCCAACGATGGCTACACCTTC. Protein sequence: CASSEGTANDGYTF. Based on the CDR3 plus reference TRBV2 and TRBJ1-2, the full variable domain is EPEVTQTPSHQVTQMGQEVILRCVPISNHLYFYWYRQILGQKVEFLVSFYNNEISEKSEIFDDQFSVERPDGSNFTLKIRSTKLEDSAMYFCASSEGTANDGYTFGSGTRLTVV.

This clonotype was seen at least ten times. V usage is TRBV20-1 and J usage is TRBJ2-5; TRBD2 agrees at 9 bases. Trimming at V came to 1 base and at J to 3 bases, leaving 3 bases not matched to a gene. In germline, CDR1 is DFQATT, CDR2 SNEGSKA (reference sequence). CDR3 size: 14 residues. CDR3 sequence (DNA): TGCAGTGCTAGAGTAGCGGGAGCAGAAGAGACCCAGTACTTC. Its protein product is CSARVAGAEETQYF.

This clonotype showed up just a few times. The chain is built from TRBV2 and TRBJ1-2; TRBD1 is a possible D gene (6 bases). The CDR3 covers 15 residues. CDR1 and CDR2 (germline): SNHLY, FYNNEI. Trimming removed 5 bases from V and 5 bases from J, with 18 bases in between. The CDR3, as DNA: TGTGCCAGCAGTTCCACAGGGTCCCCTCTATATGGCTACACCTTC. It yields the protein CASSSTGSPLYGYTF.

The table lists this clonotype with many counts. The chain couples TRBV29-1 to TRBJ1-1; D ambiguous. Germline CDR1 SQVTM, CDR2 ANQGSEA. The CDR3 is made up of 12 amino acids. V lost 2 bases, J lost 6 bases, and 10 bases lay in between. The CDR3 sequence is CSVESGFSEAFF. CDR3 sequence (DNA): TGCAGCGTTGAATCCGGGTTTTCTGAAGCTTTCTTT. Filled out from reference TRBV29-1 and TRBJ1-1, the complete variable domain reads SAVISQKPSRDICQRGTSLTIQCQVDSQVTMMFWYRQQPGQSLTLIATANQGSEATYESGFVIDKFPISRPNLTFSTLTVSNMSPEDSSIYLCSVESGFSEAFFGQGTRLTVV.

V and J are TRBV2 and TRBJ2-7; 8 positions match TRBD2. Germline V gene lookup returns CDR1 SNHLY and CDR2 FYNNEI. There are 14 residues in the CDR3. The junction had 9 bases not matched to a gene; V was cut back by 5 bases and J by 6 bases. The chain's CDR3 is CASSLAGLAGEQYF. The CDR3 DNA reads TGTGCCAGCAGTTTAGCAGGACTAGCAGGCGAGCAGTACTTC.

The V and J genes are TRBV2 and TRBJ1-5; TRBD1 might be the D (5 bases). CDR1 is SNHLY and CDR2 is FYNNEI in the germline V gene. The CDR3 contains 13 residues. The CDR3 protein is CARSGGGNQPQHF. The DNA for the CDR3 is TGTGCTAGGTCGGGGGGGGGCAATCAGCCCCAGCATTTT.

This sequence joins TRBV2 and TRBJ1-4; 10 nucleotides agree with TRBD1. Germline CDR1 reads SNHLY; CDR2 reads FYNNEI. The CDR3 is made up of 14 amino acids. V dropped 8 bases and J dropped 12; count of bases not matched to a gene: 12. The CDR3 DNA follows: TGTGCCAGCGTTGGGCAGGGACAGGGGTCGGAACTGTTTTTT. It translates to CASVGQGQGSELFF. Based on the CDR3 plus reference TRBV2 and TRBJ1-4, the full variable domain is EPEVTQTPSHQVTQMGQEVILRCVPISNHLYFYWYRQILGQKVEFLVSFYNNEISEKSEIFDDQFSVERPDGSNFTLKIRSTKLEDSAMYFCASVGQGQGSELFFGSGTQLSVL.

This clonotype was seen more than once but under ten times. The chain is built from TRBV7-2 and TRBJ2-5, with D unresolved. The CDR3 runs to 12 residues. Germline V gene sequence: CDR1 SGHTA, CDR2 FQGNSA. Trimming stripped 1 base from V and 10 bases from J, with 10 bases between. This CDR3 reads CASSLGQLLQYF. CDR3 in DNA: TGTGCCAGCAGCTTAGGACAACTTCTCCAGTACTTC.

This clonotype was counted many times. The chain uses TRBV29-1 and TRBJ1-3; tentatively, D is TRBD1 (6 bases). Trimming shortened V by 5 bases and J by 0 bases, and 11 bases separated the two germline ends. This CDR3 region has 14 residues. Germline V gene data show CDR1 as SQVTM and CDR2 as ANQGSEA. The chain's CDR3 is CSVYTGPSGNTIYF. DNA for the CDR3: TGCAGCGTTTACACAGGGCCCTCTGGAAACACCATATATTTT. The whole variable domain, filled in from reference TRBV29-1 and TRBJ1-3, reads SAVISQKPSRDICQRGTSLTIQCQVDSQVTMMFWYRQQPGQSLTLIATANQGSEATYESGFVIDKFPISRPNLTFSTLTVSNMSPEDSSIYLCSVYTGPSGNTIYFGEGSWLTVV.

This clonotype was seen many times. The chain combines TRBV12-3 or TRBV12-4 with TRBJ1-4; D unclear. The CDR3 covers 13 residues. Trimming pared 2 bases from V and 5 bases from J, leaving 6 bases between. The CDR3 coding sequence is TGTGCCAGCAGTTTACGGGGAAATGAAAAACTGTTTTTT. This codes for CASSLRGNEKLFF.

As concerns this clonotype: One end of the junction is discordant with germline, which a read error may explain. The V call is TRBV7-2, the J call TRBJ1-5, with D uncertain. CDR1 and CDR2 (germline): SGHTA, FQGNSA. The CDR3 has 13 amino acids. The CDR3 nucleotides read TGTGCCAGCAGCTTAGAGGCCCCTCAGCCCCGGCATTTT. Residues: CASSLEAPQPRHF.

Concerning this clonotype itself: A junction boundary mismatches the germline segment, possibly from a read error. This sequence joins TRBV7-2 and TRBJ2-7; possible D gene TRBD1, 5 bases. The CDR3 sequence is 15 residues long. Germline CDR1 is SGHTA and CDR2 is FQGNSA. The CDR3 region is CASSYHRTLSYEQCF. As DNA, the CDR3 is TGTGCCAGCAGCTATCATCGGACACTCTCCTACGAGCAGTGCTTC.